This T cell receptor beta chain originates from a study of CD8+ T cells in alopecia areata. It was cDNA, reverse transcribed from extracted RNA, that served as the sequencing template. The data were produced by immunoSEQ multiplex PCR, yet TCRdb's version contains in-frame clones alone and is incomplete. The data contain some 30,000 clones, about three fifths of them singletons. Notes on this clone: Its antigen is undetermined.

This CDR3 is 15 amino acids long. CDR1 and CDR2 from the germline V gene are KGHSH and LQKENI. Deletions cut 3 bases from V and 2 bases from J, with 12 bases between. Study-wide findings and caveats: Sequencing of scalp samples also captures resident alphabeta T cells of normal skin.

Investigators sorted PBMCs to obtain both CD4+ and CD8+ T cells. The clonotype was recovered from a human donor with alopecia areata. The sample comprised NKG2D-high CD8+ T cells sorted from blood. V gene TRBV18 combines with J gene TRBJ2-3, with a tentative D call TRBD2 (6 bases). CDR3 in DNA: TGTGCCAGCTCACCGACCACGGGACTCACAGATACGCAGTATTTT. Its translation: CASSPTTGLTDTQYF. The full variable domain, completed using reference TRBV18 and TRBJ2-3, is NAGVMQNPRHLVRRRGQEARLRCSPMKGHSHVYWYRQLPEEGLKFMVYLQKENIIDESGMPKERFSAEFPKEGPSILRIQQVVRGDSAAYFCASSPTTGLTDTQYFGPGTRLTVL.